Below, 30 T cell receptor beta chains from the same sample are listed, as sequenced in a study of graft-versus-host responses after intestinal transplantation. This table comes from immunoSEQ multiplex PCR, and its TCRdb copy is limited to in-frame clones, with some not included. The table shows roughly 46,000 clones, with around 93% occurring only once. This material consisted of PBMCs, taken roughly 860 days after a first intestinal transplant, on the day of a second. These receptors all stem from a human patient who received an intestinal transplant, so some T cells may come from the graft donor.

The V call is TRBV29-1, the J call TRBJ1-5; maybe TRBD1 (6 bases). Trimming stripped 4 bases from V and 11 bases from J, with 15 bases between. This CDR3 is built from 12 residues. Germline loops: CDR1 SQVTM, CDR2 ANQGSEA. The CDR3 bases are TGCAGCGTTGGGCAGGGGCCCGAGTCCCAGCATTTT. Translation gives CSVGQGPESQHF.

The gene calls are TRBV13 and TRBJ2-1; 11 bases are shared with TRBD1. The CDR3 has 15 amino acids. Per the germline V gene, CDR1 is PRHDT and CDR2 is FYEKMQ (reference sequence). J was trimmed by 15 bases and V by 2 bases; bases with no gene match: 12. The CDR3 reads CASSLFGTGGPFRFF. The CDR3 region has the DNA TGTGCCAGCAGCTTATTCGGGACAGGGGGTCCTTTTCGGTTCTTC. The complete variable domain, with remaining parts taken from reference TRBV13 and TRBJ2-1, reads AAGVIQSPRHLIKEKRETATLKCYPIPRHDTVYWYQQGPGQDPQFLISFYEKMQSDKGSIPDRFSAQQFSDYHSELNMSSLELGDSALYFCASSLFGTGGPFRFFGPGTRLTVL.

This clone was seen a single time. V gene TRBV9 combines with J gene TRBJ2-5, with 7 nucleotides matching TRBD1. CDR1 and CDR2 from the germline V gene are SGDLS and YYNGEE. V lost 0 bases and J lost 5; bases outside the gene matches: 4. CDR3 length equals 14 residues. Here the CDR3 reads CASSVAPGQETQYF. As DNA, the CDR3 is TGTGCCAGCAGCGTAGCTCCGGGACAGGAGACCCAGTACTTC. The variable domain in full, with the rest retrieved from reference TRBV9 and TRBJ2-5, is DSGVTQTPKHLITATGQRVTLRCSPRSGDLSVYWYQQSLDQGLQFLIQYYNGEERAKGNILERFSAQQFPDLHSELNLSSLELGDSALYFCASSVAPGQETQYFGPGTRLLVL.

This clone was counted once. The chain is built from TRBV28 and TRBJ1-3, with D uncertain. V shed 6 bases and J shed 3 bases, with 12 bases lying between them. Germline values: CDR1 MDHEN, CDR2 SYDVKM. The CDR3 extends over 14 amino acids. The CDR3 DNA is TGTGCCAGCAGAAGTGCGGGCCTTGGAAACACCATATATTTT. Its protein product is CASRSAGLGNTIYF.

The rearrangement uses TRBV11-2 and TRBJ2-2; maybe TRBD2 (5 bases). Trimming removed 0 bases from V and 1 base from J, with 12 bases in between. There are 17 residues in the CDR3. CDR1 is SGHAT, CDR2 FQNNGV, per germline. The DNA for the CDR3 is TGTGCCAGCAGCTTAGATTTGGCGCGGGTGAACACCGGGGAGCTGTTTTTT. Its translation: CASSLDLARVNTGELFF.

The chain combines TRBV14 with TRBJ2-1, with 9 bases aligning to TRBD2. The J segment lost 3 bases and the V segment lost 1 base, leaving 10 bases of the junction unmatched. This CDR3 region has 18 residues. Germline CDR1 is SGHDN and CDR2 is FVKESK. The CDR3 DNA is TGTGCCAGCAGCCAAGGCGGGAGGGTAGGAAGATTCTACAATGAGCAGTTCTTC. Translation gives CASSQGGRVGRFYNEQFF.

The chain employs TRBV19 and TRBJ2-7, with a possible D match to TRBD1 (6 bases). The CDR3 has 13 residues. The V end lost 7 bases, the J end lost 5 bases, and 15 bases lay between the germline ends. Germline-derived CDR1 and CDR2 are LNHDA and SQIVND (reference sequence). CDR3 nucleotides: TGTGCCAGTACCCAGGGGCAGGGAGACGAGCAGTACTTC. Amino acid sequence: CASTQGQGDEQYF.

This sequence joins TRBV7-9 and TRBJ1-1; D unresolved. The V and J ends lost 0 bases and 1 base respectively, with 6 bases between them. The CDR3 consists of 14 residues. The germline V gene has CDR1 SEHNR and CDR2 FQNEAQ (reference sequence). Here the CDR3 DNA reads TGTGCCAGCAGCTTAGCTAAGGGGAACACTGAAGCTTTCTTT. Protein: CASSLAKGNTEAFF.

The chain uses TRBV29-1 and TRBJ1-1; D is undetermined. The CDR3 sequence is 12 residues long. Looked up from germline, CDR1 is SQVTM and CDR2 is ANQGSEA. V shed 3 bases and J shed 2 bases, with 7 bases lying between them. CDR3 amino acids: CSVDLPNTEAFF. The CDR3 DNA sequence: TGCAGCGTTGATTTGCCAAACACTGAAGCTTTCTTT.

Within the sample, this clone is hyperexpanded (1% or more). The CDR3 nucleotides are TGTGCCACCAGCAGAGATACGGGGGGCTCCTACAATGAGCAGTTCTTC. Translation: CATSRDTGGSYNEQFF. This chain connects TRBV15 to TRBJ2-1; 7 nucleotides match TRBD2. The CDR3 sequence is 16 residues long. With 0 bases clipped from V and 0 bases from J, the junction kept 2 bases outside the gene matches. Germline V CDR1 and CDR2: LNHNV, YYDKDF (reference sequence).

This CDR3 is CASSRAPNYGYTF. The CDR3 DNA follows: TGTGCCAGCAGTCGGGCCCCGAACTATGGCTACACCTTC. V gene TRBV6-5 combines with J gene TRBJ1-2, with D hard to call. This CDR3 region has 13 residues. The germline V and J ends were trimmed by 5 bases and 2 bases, with 9 bases remaining between them. Looked up from germline, CDR1 is MNHEY and CDR2 is SVGAGI.

The rearrangement uses TRBV7-2 and TRBJ2-4, with D perhaps TRBD1 or TRBD2 (5 bases each). The CDR3 runs 13 residues. From germline, CDR1 is SGHTA and CDR2 FQGNSA. With 5 bases removed from V and 10 bases from J, the gap between germline ends came to 15 bases. The CDR3 DNA follows: TGTGCCAGCAGCCGGGACCCACGACTAATTCAGTACTTC. The encoded protein is CASSRDPRLIQYF.

The V gene is TRBV6-4, the J gene TRBJ2-1; D is unclear. Germline CDR1 reads MRHNA; CDR2 reads SNTAGT. The CDR3 spans 15 residues. The V gene lost 3 bases and the J gene lost 5 bases, with 14 bases spanning the gap. As DNA, the CDR3 is TGTGCCAGCAGTGATTCGTCAAATACGGACAATGAGCAGTTCTTC. This gives the protein CASSDSSNTDNEQFF.

The V gene is TRBV5-4, the J gene TRBJ1-1, with D tentatively TRBD1 (6 bases). Between the trimmed V and J ends, which lost 3 bases and 1 base, there was a span of 7 bases. The CDR3 loop spans 13 amino acids. Germline V gives CDR1 SGHNT, CDR2 YYREEE (reference sequence). This CDR3 is CASSWDKNTEAFF. In DNA form, the CDR3 reads TGTGCCAGCAGCTGGGACAAGAACACTGAAGCTTTCTTT.

The chain links TRBV9 to TRBJ1-2, with a tentative D call TRBD1 (5 bases). Trimming shortened V by 0 bases and J by 3 bases, and 9 bases separated the two germline ends. Germline V gene lookup returns CDR1 SGDLS and CDR2 YYNGEE. CDR3 size: 14 residues. CDR3 DNA sequence: TGTGCCAGCAGCGTAGCCGGGACCGACTATGGCTACACCTTC. Its protein is CASSVAGTDYGYTF.

V and J are TRBV28 and TRBJ2-1; D uncertain. Looked up from germline, CDR1 is MDHEN and CDR2 is SYDVKM. CDR3 length: 13 amino acids. V lost 11 bases, J lost 2 bases, and 13 bases lay in between. CDR3 sequence: CAAGLPAYNEQFF. CDR3 DNA: TGTGCCGCCGGGCTACCGGCCTACAATGAGCAGTTCTTC.

This rearrangement joins TRBV5-8 to TRBJ2-3, with TRBD2 matching over 12 bases. V dropped 4 bases and J dropped 6; count of bases not matched to a gene: 15. There are 18 residues in the CDR3. The germline gives CDR1 SGHTS, CDR2 YDEGEE. Here the CDR3 DNA reads TGTGCCAGCAGCCAGGCCTCGCTAGCGGGAGGGCCGGTGGATACGCAGTATTTT. Translated: CASSQASLAGGPVDTQYF.

DNA for the CDR3: TGTGCCAGCAGTGCCCCCGGGAAGTCTGAGGGAAACACCATATATTTT. This gives the protein CASSAPGKSEGNTIYF. The chain joins TRBV28 to TRBJ1-3; D gene uncertain. Germline CDR1 is MDHEN and CDR2 is SYDVKM. This CDR3 has 16 amino acids. V lost 5 bases and J 4 bases, leaving 18 bases between the germline ends.

V and J are TRBV28 and TRBJ2-3, with 13 nucleotides matching TRBD2. CDR3 length equals 16 residues. Germline lookup yields CDR1 MDHEN and CDR2 SYDVKM. Trimming removed 4 bases from V and 9 bases from J; junction bases left unmatched: 10. The CDR3 loop is CASSYPGLAGYTTQYF. The CDR3 nucleotides read TGTGCCAGCAGTTACCCGGGACTAGCGGGGTATACGACGCAGTATTTT.

The rearrangement uses TRBV29-1 and TRBJ2-1; D is possibly TRBD2 (7 bases). Germline V gene lookup returns CDR1 SQVTM and CDR2 ANQGSEA. The CDR3 is 14 residues long. Trimming pared 7 bases from V and 10 bases from J, leaving 23 bases between. CDR3 in amino acids: CSGGALAVGGEQFF. The CDR3 nucleotides are TGCAGCGGGGGGGCCCTAGCGGTAGGGGGAGAGCAGTTCTTC.

The chain couples TRBV13 to TRBJ2-7, with TRBD1 matching 8 bases. Unmatched junction bases numbered 8, after V lost 5 bases and J lost 2 bases. Germline CDR1 reads PRHDT; CDR2 reads FYEKMQ (reference sequence). This CDR3 region has 15 residues. Here the CDR3 reads CASSPDRGQPYEQYF. CDR3 coding DNA: TGTGCCAGCAGCCCTGACAGGGGCCAACCCTACGAGCAGTACTTC.

This rearrangement joins TRBV5-1 to TRBJ2-1; no reliable D call. Germline lookup yields CDR1 SGHRS and CDR2 YFSETQ. V dropped 1 base and J dropped 0 bases, with 8 bases sitting between them. This CDR3 spans 15 amino acids. DNA for the CDR3: TGCGCCAGCAGCTTGTTAGGTAGCTCCTACAATGAGCAGTTCTTC. It is translated as CASSLLGSSYNEQFF.

As DNA, the CDR3 is TGTGCCATCAATCTGGGACAGGGGCCCCCGTCGCAGTATTTT. Translation: CAINLGQGPPSQYF. The chain carries TRBV7-8 and TRBJ2-3, with TRBD1 matching 10 bases. Germline V gene data show CDR1 as SGHVS and CDR2 as FQNEAQ. This CDR3 has 14 residues. V shed 10 bases and J 10 bases; nucleotides not matched to a gene: 14.

Comment on this clone: An end of the junction differs from the germline gene, which may be a read error. V and J are TRBV5-3 and TRBJ2-7; D may be TRBD2 (5 bases). TRBV5-3 has ORF status, its function being uncertain. The CDR3 contains 15 residues. CDR3 loop: CASSLEVNGPYEQYF. The CDR3 DNA follows: TGTGCCAGCAGCTTGGAGGTAAACGGGCCCTACGAGCAGTACTTC.

In regard to this clone: Other DNA sequences in this sample translate to the same CDR3. The chain has TRBV7-9 and TRBJ2-2; unclear D gene. Germline assignment: CDR1 SEHNR and CDR2 FQNEAQ (reference sequence). The ends were cut back, 6 bases at V and 5 bases at J, with 4 bases in the middle. The CDR3 runs 11 residues. CDR3 nucleotide sequence: TGTGCCAGCAGTCTAACCGGGGAGCTGTTTTTT. Protein sequence: CASSLTGELFF.

This clone was seen just once. The chain has TRBV6-4 and TRBJ2-3, with TRBD2 identical over 10 bases. The length of the CDR3 is 15 residues. Looked up from germline, CDR1 is MRHNA and CDR2 is SNTAGT. J was trimmed by 5 bases and V by 5 bases; bases with no gene match: 7. The CDR3 is CASSKLAGAVDTQYF. CDR3 sequence (DNA): TGTGCCAGCAGTAAGCTAGCGGGAGCGGTAGATACGCAGTATTTT.

The gene calls are TRBV7-6 and TRBJ2-7; D possibly matches TRBD1 or TRBD2 (5 bases each). Trimming cost V 5 bases and J 3 bases, with 14 bases left between them. CDR3 length: 14 residues. The germline V gene encodes CDR1 SGHVS and CDR2 FNYEAQ. The CDR3 DNA follows: TGTGCCAGCAGCGCCGGGACCCCCGGCTACGAGCAGTACTTC. Translation: CASSAGTPGYEQYF.

The gene calls are TRBV6-5 and TRBJ1-5; D gene uncertain. V was cut by 5 bases and J by 0 bases, with 11 bases left in between. Germline V gives CDR1 MNHEY, CDR2 SVGAGI. The CDR3 length is 15 residues. Written as DNA, the CDR3 is TGTGCCAGCAGTCCTTACATCGGTAGCAATCAGCCCCAGCATTTT. Translation: CASSPYIGSNQPQHF.

Comments on this clone: The missing conserved phenylalanine or tryptophan at the end of this CDR3 makes a read error likely. The DNA of the CDR3 is TGTGCCAGCGCGAGGGAAGGGAGTAATCAGCCCCAGCATCTT. The encoded protein is CASAREGSNQPQHL. The chain links TRBV6-4 to TRBJ1-5; D call uncertain. Germline loops: CDR1 MRHNA, CDR2 SNTAGT. The V gene lost 8 bases and the J gene lost 4 bases, with 15 bases spanning the gap. This CDR3 comprises 14 residues.

The rearrangement links TRBV7-9 to TRBJ2-1; D uncertain. This CDR3 comprises 14 residues. Per germline, CDR1 SEHNR and CDR2 FQNEAQ (reference sequence). Between the trimmed V and J ends, which lost 1 base and 2 bases, there was a span of 6 bases. The CDR3: CASSLDGAYNEQFF. In DNA form, the CDR3 reads TGTGCCAGCAGCTTAGATGGGGCCTACAATGAGCAGTTCTTC.